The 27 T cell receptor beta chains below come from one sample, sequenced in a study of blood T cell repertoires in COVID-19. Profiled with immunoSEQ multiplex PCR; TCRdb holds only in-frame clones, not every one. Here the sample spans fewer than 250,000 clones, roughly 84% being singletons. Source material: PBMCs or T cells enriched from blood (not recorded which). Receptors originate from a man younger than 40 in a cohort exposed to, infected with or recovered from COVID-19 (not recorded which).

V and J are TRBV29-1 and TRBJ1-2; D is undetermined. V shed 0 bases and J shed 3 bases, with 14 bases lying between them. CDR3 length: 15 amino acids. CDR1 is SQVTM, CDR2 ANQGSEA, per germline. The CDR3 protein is CSVEDMGLGDYGYTF. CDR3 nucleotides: TGCAGCGTTGAAGATATGGGCCTCGGGGACTATGGCTACACCTTC.

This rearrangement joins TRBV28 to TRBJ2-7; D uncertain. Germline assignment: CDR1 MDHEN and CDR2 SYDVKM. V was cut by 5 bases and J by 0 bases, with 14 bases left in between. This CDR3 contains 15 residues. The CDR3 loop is CASSRYLTASYEQYF. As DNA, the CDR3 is TGTGCCAGCAGTCGCTATCTGACTGCCTCCTACGAGCAGTACTTC.

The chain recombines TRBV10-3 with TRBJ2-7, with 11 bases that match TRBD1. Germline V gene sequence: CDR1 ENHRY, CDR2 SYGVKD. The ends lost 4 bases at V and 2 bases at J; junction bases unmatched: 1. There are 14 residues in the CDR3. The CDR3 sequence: CAISGGQGAYEQYF. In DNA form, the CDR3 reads TGTGCCATCAGTGGGGGACAGGGGGCCTACGAGCAGTACTTC.

The CDR3 nucleotides read TGTGCCAGCAGCTTAGATCTCCGGACAGGGAACTCCTACGAGCAGTACTTC. Protein product: CASSLDLRTGNSYEQYF. The chain couples TRBV11-2 to TRBJ2-7, with TRBD1 matching over 8 bases. Germline V CDR1 and CDR2: SGHAT, FQNNGV. The CDR3 loop spans 17 amino acids. V was pared by 0 bases and J by 0 bases, with 7 bases of the junction left unmatched.

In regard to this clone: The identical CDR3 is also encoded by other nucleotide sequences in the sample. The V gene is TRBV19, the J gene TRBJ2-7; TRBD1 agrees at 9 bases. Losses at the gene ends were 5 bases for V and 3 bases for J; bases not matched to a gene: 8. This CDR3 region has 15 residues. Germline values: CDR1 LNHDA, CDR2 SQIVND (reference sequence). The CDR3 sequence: CASSSPGQGDYEQYF. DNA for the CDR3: TGTGCCAGTAGTTCGCCGGGACAGGGAGACTACGAGCAGTACTTC.

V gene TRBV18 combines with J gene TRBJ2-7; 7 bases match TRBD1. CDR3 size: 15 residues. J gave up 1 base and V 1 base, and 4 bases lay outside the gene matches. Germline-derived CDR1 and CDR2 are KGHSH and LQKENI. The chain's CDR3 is CASSPRTGSSYEQYF. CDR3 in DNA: TGTGCCAGCTCACCACGGACAGGTTCTTCCTACGAGCAGTACTTC.

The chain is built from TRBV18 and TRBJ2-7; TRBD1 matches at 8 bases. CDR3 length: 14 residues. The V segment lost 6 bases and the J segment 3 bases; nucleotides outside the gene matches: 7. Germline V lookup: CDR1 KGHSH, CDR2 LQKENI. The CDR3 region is CASSDNRGDYEQYF. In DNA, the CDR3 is TGTGCCAGCTCGGATAACAGGGGGGACTACGAGCAGTACTTC.

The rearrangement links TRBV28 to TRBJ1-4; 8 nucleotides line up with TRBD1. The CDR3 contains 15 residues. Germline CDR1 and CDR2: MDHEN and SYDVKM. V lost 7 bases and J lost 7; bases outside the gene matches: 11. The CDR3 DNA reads TGTGCCAGCACCACCCCCCGGGACAGGTCTGAAAAACTGTTTTTT. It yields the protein CASTTPRDRSEKLFF.

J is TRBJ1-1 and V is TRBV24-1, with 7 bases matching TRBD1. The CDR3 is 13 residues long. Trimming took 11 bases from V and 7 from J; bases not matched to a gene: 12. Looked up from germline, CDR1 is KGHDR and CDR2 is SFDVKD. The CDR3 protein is CAISKGGSSEAFF. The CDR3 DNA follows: TGTGCCATATCGAAAGGGGGCTCTAGTGAAGCTTTCTTT.

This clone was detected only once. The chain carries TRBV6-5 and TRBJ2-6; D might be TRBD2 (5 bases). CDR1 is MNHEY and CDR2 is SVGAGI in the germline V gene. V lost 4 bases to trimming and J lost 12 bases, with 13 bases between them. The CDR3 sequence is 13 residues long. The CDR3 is CASSWGAVAVLTF. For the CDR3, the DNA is TGTGCCAGCAGTTGGGGAGCGGTGGCCGTCCTGACTTTC.

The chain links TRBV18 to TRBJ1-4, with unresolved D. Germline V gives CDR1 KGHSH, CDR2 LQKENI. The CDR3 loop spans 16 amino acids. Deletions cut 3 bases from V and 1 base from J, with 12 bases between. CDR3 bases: TGTGCCAGCTCACCTCGGGAACAGCAAACTAATGAAAAACTGTTTTTT. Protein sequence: CASSPREQQTNEKLFF.

The CDR3 coding sequence is TGTGCCAGCAGCTTCACTAGCGGCCTACGGGATGAGCAGTTCTTC. Its protein is CASSFTSGLRDEQFF. This chain connects TRBV7-2 to TRBJ2-1, with 8 positions matching TRBD2. CDR1 is SGHTA and CDR2 is FQGNSA in the germline V gene. The CDR3 extends over 15 amino acids. Trimming removed 3 bases from V and 8 bases from J; junction bases left unmatched: 9. Full variable domain (outside the CDR3, taken from reference TRBV7-2 and TRBJ2-1): GAGVSQSPSNKVTEKGKDVELRCDPISGHTALYWYRQSLGQGLEFLIYFQGNSAPDKSGLPSDRFSAERTGGSVSTLTIQRTQQEDSAVYLCASSFTSGLRDEQFFGPGTRLTVL.

CDR3 protein: CASRRTAQLSTDTQYF. Written as DNA, the CDR3 is TGTGCCAGTAGAAGGACAGCCCAATTAAGCACAGATACGCAGTATTTT. V gene TRBV19 combines with J gene TRBJ2-3, with a tentative D call TRBD1 (6 bases). V was shortened by 6 bases and J by 0 bases, with 16 bases between the two germline ends. The CDR3 covers 16 residues. CDR1 is LNHDA and CDR2 is SQIVND in the germline V gene (reference sequence).

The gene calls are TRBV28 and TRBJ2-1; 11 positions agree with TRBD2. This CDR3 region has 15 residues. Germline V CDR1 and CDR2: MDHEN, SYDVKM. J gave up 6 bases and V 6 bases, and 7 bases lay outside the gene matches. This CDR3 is CASRLGLAGGNEQFF. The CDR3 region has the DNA TGTGCCAGCAGACTTGGACTAGCGGGTGGCAATGAGCAGTTCTTC.

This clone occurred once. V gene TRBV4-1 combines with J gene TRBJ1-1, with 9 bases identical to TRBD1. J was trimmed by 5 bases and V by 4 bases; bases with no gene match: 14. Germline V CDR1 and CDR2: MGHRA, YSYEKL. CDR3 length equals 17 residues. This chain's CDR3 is CASSRVQGARDTTEAFF. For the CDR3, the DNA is TGCGCCAGCAGCCGAGTACAGGGGGCGCGGGATACTACTGAAGCTTTCTTT.

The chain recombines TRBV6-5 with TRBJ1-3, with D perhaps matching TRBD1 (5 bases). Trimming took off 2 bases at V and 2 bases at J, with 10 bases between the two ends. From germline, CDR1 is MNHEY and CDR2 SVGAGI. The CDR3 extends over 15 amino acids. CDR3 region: CASSYGQGPGNTIYF. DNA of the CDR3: TGTGCCAGCAGTTACGGTCAGGGCCCTGGAAACACCATATATTTT.

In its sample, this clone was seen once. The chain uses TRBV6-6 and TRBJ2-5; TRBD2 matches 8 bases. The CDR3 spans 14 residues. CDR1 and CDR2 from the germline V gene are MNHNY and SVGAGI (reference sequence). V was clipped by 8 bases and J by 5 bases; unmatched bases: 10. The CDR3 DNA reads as TGTGCCAGCGGCGTACTAGCGGAAGGGGAGACCCAGTACTTC. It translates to CASGVLAEGETQYF.

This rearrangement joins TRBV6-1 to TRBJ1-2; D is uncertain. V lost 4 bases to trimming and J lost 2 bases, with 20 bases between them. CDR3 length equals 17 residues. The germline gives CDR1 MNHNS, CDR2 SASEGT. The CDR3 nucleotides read TGTGCCAGCAGTGCCGAACCGCCAGGAGGCTCGAACTATGGCTACACCTTC. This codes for CASSAEPPGGSNYGYTF.

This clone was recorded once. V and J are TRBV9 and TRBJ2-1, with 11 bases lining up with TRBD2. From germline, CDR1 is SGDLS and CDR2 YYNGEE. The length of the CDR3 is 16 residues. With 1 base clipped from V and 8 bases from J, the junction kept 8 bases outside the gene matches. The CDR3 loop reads CASSVLGTSGSHEQFF. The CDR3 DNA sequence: TGTGCCAGCAGCGTATTAGGGACTAGCGGCTCTCATGAGCAGTTCTTC. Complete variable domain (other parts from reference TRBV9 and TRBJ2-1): DSGVTQTPKHLITATGQRVTLRCSPRSGDLSVYWYQQSLDQGLQFLIQYYNGEERAKGNILERFSAQQFPDLHSELNLSSLELGDSALYFCASSVLGTSGSHEQFFGPGTRLTVL.

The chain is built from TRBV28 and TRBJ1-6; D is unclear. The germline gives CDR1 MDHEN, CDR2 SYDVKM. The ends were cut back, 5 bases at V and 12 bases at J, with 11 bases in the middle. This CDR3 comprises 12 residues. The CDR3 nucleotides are TGTGCCAGCAGTAATCTCCCTAGACCCCTCCACTTT. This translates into CASSNLPRPLHF. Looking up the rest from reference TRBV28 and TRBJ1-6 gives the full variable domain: DVKVTQSSRYLVKRTGEKVFLECVQDMDHENMFWYRQDPGLGLRLIYFSYDVKMKEKGDIPEGYSVSREKKERFSLILESASTNQTSMYLCASSNLPRPLHFGNGTRLTVT.

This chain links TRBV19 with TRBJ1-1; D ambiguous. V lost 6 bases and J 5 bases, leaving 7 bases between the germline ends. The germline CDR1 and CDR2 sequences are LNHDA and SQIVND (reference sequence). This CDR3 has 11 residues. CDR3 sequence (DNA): TGTGCCAGTAGGGAGAATACTGAAGCTTTCTTT. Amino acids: CASRENTEAFF.

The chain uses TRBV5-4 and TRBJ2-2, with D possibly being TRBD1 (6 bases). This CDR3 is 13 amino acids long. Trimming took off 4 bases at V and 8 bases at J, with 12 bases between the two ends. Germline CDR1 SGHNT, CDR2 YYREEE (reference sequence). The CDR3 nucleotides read TGTGCCAGCAGCCGTATGGGGGCTGGGGAGCTGTTTTTT. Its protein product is CASSRMGAGELFF.

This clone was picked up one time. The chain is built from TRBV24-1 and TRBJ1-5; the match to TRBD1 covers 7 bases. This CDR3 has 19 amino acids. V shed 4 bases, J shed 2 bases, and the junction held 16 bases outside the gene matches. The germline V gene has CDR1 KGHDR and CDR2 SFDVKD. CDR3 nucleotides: TGTGCCACCAGTGACCGAACCCGGCAGGGGGAGGTGGGCAATCAGCCCCAGCATTTT. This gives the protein CATSDRTRQGEVGNQPQHF.

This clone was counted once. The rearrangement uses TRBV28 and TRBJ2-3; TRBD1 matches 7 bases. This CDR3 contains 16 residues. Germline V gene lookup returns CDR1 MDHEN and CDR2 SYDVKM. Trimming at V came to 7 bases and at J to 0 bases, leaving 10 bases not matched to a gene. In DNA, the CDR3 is TGTGCCAGCAACCCCTTGGGGACAGCTAGCACAGATACGCAGTATTTT. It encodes CASNPLGTASTDTQYF. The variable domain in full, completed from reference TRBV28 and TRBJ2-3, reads DVKVTQSSRYLVKRTGEKVFLECVQDMDHENMFWYRQDPGLGLRLIYFSYDVKMKEKGDIPEGYSVSREKKERFSLILESASTNQTSMYLCASNPLGTASTDTQYFGPGTRLTVL.

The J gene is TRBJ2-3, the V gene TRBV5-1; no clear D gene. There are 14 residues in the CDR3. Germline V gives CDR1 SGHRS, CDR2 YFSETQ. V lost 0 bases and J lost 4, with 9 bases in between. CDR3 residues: CASSLDTGPDTQYF. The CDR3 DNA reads TGCGCCAGCAGCTTGGATACGGGTCCAGATACGCAGTATTTT.

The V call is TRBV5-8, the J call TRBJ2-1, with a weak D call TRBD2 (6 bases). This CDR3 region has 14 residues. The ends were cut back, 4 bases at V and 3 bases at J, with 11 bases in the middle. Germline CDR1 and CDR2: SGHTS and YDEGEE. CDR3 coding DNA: TGTGCCAGCAGCCGCGGGACGGACTACAATGAGCAGTTCTTC. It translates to CASSRGTDYNEQFF.

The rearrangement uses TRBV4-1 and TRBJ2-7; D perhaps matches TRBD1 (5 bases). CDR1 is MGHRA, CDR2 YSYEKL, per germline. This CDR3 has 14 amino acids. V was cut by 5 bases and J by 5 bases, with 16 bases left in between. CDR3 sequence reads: CASSTRAGPDEQYF. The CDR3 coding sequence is TGCGCCAGCAGCACACGTGCAGGGCCCGACGAGCAGTACTTC.